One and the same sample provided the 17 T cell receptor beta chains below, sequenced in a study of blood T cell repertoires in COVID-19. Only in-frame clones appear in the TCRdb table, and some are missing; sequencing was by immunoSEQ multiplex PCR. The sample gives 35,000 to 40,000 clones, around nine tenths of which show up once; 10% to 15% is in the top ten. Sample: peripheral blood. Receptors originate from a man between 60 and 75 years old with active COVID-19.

The CDR3 nucleotides read TGCAGCGTTGAACGGAGGGCAGCTTTCTTT. Its protein is CSVERRAAFF. The genes are TRBV29-1 and TRBJ1-1; no reliable D call. V gave up 2 bases and J gave up 10 bases, with 8 bases separating them. The CDR3 loop spans 10 amino acids. Germline V gene sequence: CDR1 SQVTM, CDR2 ANQGSEA.

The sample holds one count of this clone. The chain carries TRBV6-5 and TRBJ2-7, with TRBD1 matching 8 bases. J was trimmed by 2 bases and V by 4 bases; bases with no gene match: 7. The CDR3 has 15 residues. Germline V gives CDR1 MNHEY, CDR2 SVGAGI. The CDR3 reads CASSFTWTGTYEQYF. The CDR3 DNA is TGTGCCAGCAGTTTTACCTGGACAGGGACCTACGAGCAGTACTTC.

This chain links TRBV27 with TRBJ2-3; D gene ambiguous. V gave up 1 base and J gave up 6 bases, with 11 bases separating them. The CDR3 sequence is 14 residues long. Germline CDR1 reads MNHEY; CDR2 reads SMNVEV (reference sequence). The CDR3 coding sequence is TGTGCCAGCAGTTTATTACCTAGTCCGGATACGCAGTATTTT. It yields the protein CASSLLPSPDTQYF.

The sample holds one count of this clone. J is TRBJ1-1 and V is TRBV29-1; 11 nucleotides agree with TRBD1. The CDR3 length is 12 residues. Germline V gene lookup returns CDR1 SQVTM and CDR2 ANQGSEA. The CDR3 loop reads CRGGGTGGMGFF. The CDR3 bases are TGCAGGGGAGGCGGGACAGGGGGAATGGGTTTCTTT.

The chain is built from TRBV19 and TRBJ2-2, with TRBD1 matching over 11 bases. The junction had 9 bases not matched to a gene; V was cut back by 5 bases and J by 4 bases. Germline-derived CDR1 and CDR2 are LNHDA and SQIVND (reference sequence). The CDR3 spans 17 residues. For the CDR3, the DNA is TGTGCCAGTAGTCCGCAGGACAGGGGGCGTAGCACCGGGGAGCTGTTTTTT. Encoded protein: CASSPQDRGRSTGELFF. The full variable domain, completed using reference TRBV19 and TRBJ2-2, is DGGITQSPKYLFRKEGQNVTLSCEQNLNHDAMYWYRQDPGQGLRLIYYSQIVNDFQKGDIAEGYSVSREKKESFPLTVTSAQKNPTAFYLCASSPQDRGRSTGELFFGEGSRLTVL.

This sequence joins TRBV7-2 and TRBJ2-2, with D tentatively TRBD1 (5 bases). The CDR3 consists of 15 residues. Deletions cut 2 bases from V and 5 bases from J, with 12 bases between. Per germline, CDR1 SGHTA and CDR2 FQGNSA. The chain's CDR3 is CASSLWGRRTGELFF. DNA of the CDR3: TGTGCCAGCAGCTTATGGGGCCGTAGGACCGGGGAGCTGTTTTTT.

CDR3 residues: CASSPGQGGGIQYF. DNA for the CDR3: TGCGCCAGCAGCCCGGGACAGGGAGGGGGCATTCAGTACTTC. This chain joins TRBV4-3 and TRBJ2-4; 9 bases fit TRBD1. J was trimmed by 9 bases and V by 4 bases; bases with no gene match: 7. Germline lookup yields CDR1 LGHNA and CDR2 YSLEER. The CDR3 covers 14 residues.

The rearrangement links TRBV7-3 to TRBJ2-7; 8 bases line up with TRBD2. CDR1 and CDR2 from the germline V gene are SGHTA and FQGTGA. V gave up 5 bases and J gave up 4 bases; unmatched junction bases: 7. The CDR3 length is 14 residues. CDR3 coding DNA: TGTGCCAGCAGCCCCAACGCGGGGGGTTACGAGCAGTACTTC. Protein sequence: CASSPNAGGYEQYF.

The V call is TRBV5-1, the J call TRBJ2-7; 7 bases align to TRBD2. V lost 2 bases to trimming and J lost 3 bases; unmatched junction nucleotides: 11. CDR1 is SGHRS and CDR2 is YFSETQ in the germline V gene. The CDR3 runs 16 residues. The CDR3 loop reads CASSFIWASGYYEQYF. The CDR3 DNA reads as TGCGCCAGCAGCTTTATATGGGCTAGCGGTTACTACGAGCAGTACTTC.

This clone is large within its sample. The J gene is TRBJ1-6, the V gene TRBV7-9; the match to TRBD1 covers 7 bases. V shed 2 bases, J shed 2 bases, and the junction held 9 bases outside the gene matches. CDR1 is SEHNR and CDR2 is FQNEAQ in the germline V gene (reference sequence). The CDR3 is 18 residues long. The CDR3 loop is CASSLPTGDETYNSPLHF. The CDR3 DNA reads TGTGCCAGCAGCTTACCCACAGGGGACGAGACCTATAATTCACCCCTCCACTTT.

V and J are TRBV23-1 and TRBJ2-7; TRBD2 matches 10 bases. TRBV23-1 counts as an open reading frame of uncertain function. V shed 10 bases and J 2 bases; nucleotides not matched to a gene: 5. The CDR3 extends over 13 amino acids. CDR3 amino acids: CATSAGGPYEQYF. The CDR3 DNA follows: TGCGCCACTTCAGCGGGAGGGCCCTACGAGCAGTACTTC.

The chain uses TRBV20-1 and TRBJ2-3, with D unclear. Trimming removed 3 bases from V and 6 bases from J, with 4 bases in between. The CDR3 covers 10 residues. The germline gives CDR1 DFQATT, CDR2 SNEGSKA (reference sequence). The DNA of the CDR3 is TGCAGTGCTAGCGCGGATACGCAGTATTTT. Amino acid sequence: CSASADTQYF.

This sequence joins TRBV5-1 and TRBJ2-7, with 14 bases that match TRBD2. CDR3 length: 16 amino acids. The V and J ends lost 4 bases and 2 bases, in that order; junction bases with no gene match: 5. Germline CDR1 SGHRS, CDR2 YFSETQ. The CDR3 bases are TGCGCCAGCAGCCAGGGACTAGCGGGAGAACCCTACGAGCAGTACTTC. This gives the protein CASSQGLAGEPYEQYF.

CDR3 coding DNA: TGTGCCAGCACGAGGGCCGGGGAGCTGTTTTTT. It yields the protein CASTRAGELFF. The rearrangement links TRBV28 to TRBJ2-2; D might be TRBD2 (5 bases). The V end was cut by 7 bases, the J end by 6 bases, with 6 bases between. CDR3 size: 11 residues. Germline V lookup: CDR1 MDHEN, CDR2 SYDVKM.

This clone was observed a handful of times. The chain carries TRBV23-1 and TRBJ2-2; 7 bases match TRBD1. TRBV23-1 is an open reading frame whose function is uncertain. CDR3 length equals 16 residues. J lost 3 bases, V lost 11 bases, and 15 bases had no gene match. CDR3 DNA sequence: TGCGCCGAATTAACAGGGGACCACTTTTACACCGGGGAGCTGTTTTTT. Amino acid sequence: CAELTGDHFYTGELFF.

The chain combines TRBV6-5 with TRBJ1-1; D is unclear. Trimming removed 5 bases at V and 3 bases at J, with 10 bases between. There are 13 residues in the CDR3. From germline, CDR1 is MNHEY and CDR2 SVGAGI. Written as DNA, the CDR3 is TGTGCCAGCAGTCAATTGGGCCACACTGAAGCTTTCTTT. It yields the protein CASSQLGHTEAFF.

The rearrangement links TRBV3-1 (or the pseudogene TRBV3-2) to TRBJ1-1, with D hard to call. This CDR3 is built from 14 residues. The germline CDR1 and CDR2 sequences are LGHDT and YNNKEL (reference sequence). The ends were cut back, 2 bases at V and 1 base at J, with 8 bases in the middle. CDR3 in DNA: TGTGCCAGCAGCCAACGGGGAGGGAACACTGAAGCTTTCTTT. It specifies CASSQRGGNTEAFF.